Listed here are 22 T cell receptor beta chains from one sample, sequenced in a study of cytomegalovirus exposure and HLA in healthy donors. PCR amplification relied on 60 Vbeta primers (plus 13 Jbeta primers). Sequencing was performed with immunoSEQ multiplex PCR; in TCRdb, only in-frame clones are kept and a portion is missing. Here the sample spans roughly 180,000 clones, over 60% being singletons. Material for sequencing was PBMCs. These receptors all come from a man younger than 35 in good health and CMV-seronegative.

In its sample, this clone was seen once. The V call is TRBV11-1, the J call TRBJ1-6, with D possibly TRBD1 on 6 matching bases. V was pared by 5 bases and J by 7 bases, with 21 bases between. The germline gives CDR1 SGHAT, CDR2 FQDESV (reference sequence). CDR3 length equals 17 residues. CDR3 region: CASSEETDRGKNSPLHF. The CDR3 DNA follows: TGTGCCAGCAGCGAAGAAACGGATAGGGGGAAGAATTCACCCCTCCACTTT.

The genes are TRBV7-9 and TRBJ2-6; 7 bases map to TRBD1. With V trimmed by 5 bases and J by 0 bases, 13 bases remained unmatched. There are 19 residues in the CDR3. Germline V gene sequence: CDR1 SEHNR, CDR2 FQNEAQ (reference sequence). This CDR3 reads CASSQTGLAGSSGANVLTF. CDR3 bases: TGTGCCAGCAGCCAGACAGGGCTAGCTGGTAGCTCTGGGGCCAACGTCCTGACTTTC.

This chain uses TRBV6-1 with TRBJ1-2; D possibly corresponds to TRBD1 (5 bases). V shed 8 bases and J shed 5 bases, with 18 bases lying between them. Germline V gene sequence: CDR1 MNHNS, CDR2 SASEGT. This CDR3 has 14 amino acids. The CDR3 region has the DNA TGTGCCAGCGACCAAGGGGCATTGGCGTATGGCTACACCTTC. This translates into CASDQGALAYGYTF.

The rearrangement joins TRBV5-1 to TRBJ2-3; 11 bases match TRBD2. This CDR3 contains 15 residues. The germline V gene has CDR1 SGHRS and CDR2 YFSETQ. Germline trimming cut 0 bases from V and 5 bases from J; bases unmatched to any gene: 2. The CDR3 reads CASSLGLAGLDTQYF. DNA for the CDR3: TGCGCCAGCAGCTTGGGACTAGCGGGATTAGATACGCAGTATTTT.

J is TRBJ1-2 and V is TRBV30; 9 bases agree with TRBD1. In germline, CDR1 is GTSNPN, CDR2 SVGIG (reference sequence). CDR3 length equals 15 residues. V shed 3 bases, J shed 7 bases, and the junction held 12 bases outside the gene matches. CDR3 sequence reads: CAWSASTGGRVGYTF. The CDR3 DNA sequence: TGTGCCTGGAGCGCCTCGACAGGGGGACGAGTTGGCTACACCTTC. The variable domain in full, completed from reference TRBV30 and TRBJ1-2, reads SQTIHQWPATLVQPVGSPLSLECTVEGTSNPNLYWYRQAAGRGLQLLFYSVGIGQISSEVPQNLSASRPQDRQFILSSKKLLLSDSGFYLCAWSASTGGRVGYTFGSGTRLTVV.

This clone has more than one count but fewer than ten. V gene TRBV6-4 combines with J gene TRBJ1-2; D is unclear. The V gene lost 5 bases and the J gene lost 2 bases, with 9 bases spanning the gap. The CDR3 runs 13 residues. The V gene's germline CDR1 is MRHNA and CDR2 SNTAGT. The CDR3 sequence: CASSREGNYGYTF. In DNA form, the CDR3 reads TGTGCCAGCAGTCGGGAGGGAAACTATGGCTACACCTTC.

The chain recombines TRBV10-3 with TRBJ2-3; 8 nucleotides align to TRBD2. Germline CDR1 reads ENHRY; CDR2 reads SYGVKD. The V and J ends lost 10 bases and 4 bases, in that order; junction bases with no gene match: 10. The CDR3 totals 14 residues. CDR3 in amino acids: CASQRGGRADTQYF. As DNA, the CDR3 is TGTGCCAGCCAACGGGGGGGCAGGGCAGATACGCAGTATTTT.

The V gene is TRBV28, the J gene TRBJ2-7; D possibly corresponds to TRBD1 (6 bases). The ends were cut back, 0 bases at V and 7 bases at J, with 16 bases in the middle. Germline V gene sequence: CDR1 MDHEN, CDR2 SYDVKM. The CDR3 loop spans 15 amino acids. In DNA, the CDR3 is TGTGCCAGCAGTTTATGGGCAGGGGTGATGGGGGAGCAGTACTTC. Translating it yields CASSLWAGVMGEQYF.

V gene TRBV4-1 combines with J gene TRBJ1-2; D unclear. V was cut by 1 base and J by 2 bases, with 8 bases left in between. Germline-derived CDR1 and CDR2 are MGHRA and YSYEKL. This CDR3 is 14 amino acids long. The CDR3 loop is CASSQAAGNYGYTF. The CDR3 DNA sequence: TGCGCCAGCAGCCAAGCGGCAGGAAACTATGGCTACACCTTC.

This chain links TRBV27 with TRBJ2-3; 7 bases match TRBD1. The germline V gene has CDR1 MNHEY and CDR2 SMNVEV (reference sequence). The V gene end was trimmed by 7 bases and the J gene end by 0 bases; junction bases not matched to a gene: 7. The length of the CDR3 is 15 residues. CDR3 residues: CASNLQGKSTDTQYF. The CDR3 nucleotides are TGTGCCAGCAACCTACAGGGGAAGAGCACAGATACGCAGTATTTT.

This clone showed up just a few times. The V gene is TRBV6-5, the J gene TRBJ2-7, with a possible D match to TRBD2 (6 bases). The germline V and J ends were trimmed by 0 bases and 4 bases, with 7 bases remaining between them. This CDR3 spans 13 amino acids. Germline V gene data show CDR1 as MNHEY and CDR2 as SVGAGI. This chain's CDR3 is CASSYSEGYEQYF. As DNA, the CDR3 is TGTGCCAGCAGTTACTCGGAGGGGTACGAGCAGTACTTC.

The CDR3: CAWTGGAGANVLTF. CDR3 nucleotide sequence: TGTGCCTGGACTGGGGGCGCAGGGGCCAACGTCCTGACTTTC. The chain has TRBV30 and TRBJ2-6; perhaps TRBD1 as D (6 bases). CDR3 length: 14 residues. Germline lookup yields CDR1 GTSNPN and CDR2 SVGIG (reference sequence). Between the trimmed V and J ends, which lost 4 bases and 4 bases, there was a span of 11 bases.

The chain employs TRBV14 and TRBJ1-1, with a weak D call TRBD1 (5 bases). Germline V lookup: CDR1 SGHDN, CDR2 FVKESK. The CDR3 is 18 residues long. V was trimmed by 2 bases and J by 1 base, leaving 20 bases between them. CDR3 region: CASSQLSGHPPGNTEAFF. DNA for the CDR3: TGTGCCAGCAGCCAACTTTCAGGACACCCCCCGGGGAACACTGAAGCTTTCTTT.

The chain links TRBV10-3 to TRBJ2-7; TRBD1 matches 9 bases. CDR3 length: 14 residues. The V gene end was trimmed by 2 bases and the J gene end by 6 bases; junction bases not matched to a gene: 5. Germline V gives CDR1 ENHRY, CDR2 SYGVKD. The chain's CDR3 is CAISEPTGGGEQYF. CDR3 DNA sequence: TGTGCCATCAGTGAGCCGACAGGGGGGGGCGAGCAGTACTTC.

The chain carries TRBV28 and TRBJ2-2; D is ambiguous. Trimming took 2 bases from V and 7 from J, leaving 5 bases between them. The germline V gene encodes CDR1 MDHEN and CDR2 SYDVKM. The CDR3 contains 12 residues. The CDR3 DNA sequence: TGTGCCAGCAGTTTAGTGCGCGGGGAGCTGTTTTTT. Protein: CASSLVRGELFF.

The rearrangement joins TRBV5-1 to TRBJ1-2; TRBD1 matches 7 bases. V lost 4 bases and J lost 4; bases outside the gene matches: 10. The CDR3 length is 15 residues. Germline V gene data show CDR1 as SGHRS and CDR2 as YFSETQ. The CDR3 region is CASSGSLGQLYGYTF. CDR3 DNA: TGCGCCAGCAGCGGGAGCTTGGGACAGCTCTATGGCTACACCTTC. Combining the CDR3 with reference TRBV5-1 and TRBJ1-2 gives the whole variable domain KAGVTQTPRYLIKTRGQQVTLSCSPISGHRSVSWYQQTPGQGLQFLFEYFSETQRNKGNFPGRFSGRQFSNSRSEMNVSTLELGDSALYLCASSGSLGQLYGYTFGSGTRLTVV.

This chain connects TRBV30 to TRBJ2-6, with a possible D match to TRBD1 (7 bases). This CDR3 contains 17 residues. Per germline, CDR1 GTSNPN and CDR2 SVGIG (reference sequence). The V end lost 5 bases, the J end lost 4 bases, and 21 bases lay between the germline ends. The chain's CDR3 is CAWGFGGGGLGANVLTF. The CDR3 DNA is TGTGCCTGGGGCTTCGGAGGGGGCGGGTTAGGGGCCAACGTCCTGACTTTC. The variable domain in full, with the rest retrieved from reference TRBV30 and TRBJ2-6, is SQTIHQWPATLVQPVGSPLSLECTVEGTSNPNLYWYRQAAGRGLQLLFYSVGIGQISSEVPQNLSASRPQDRQFILSSKKLLLSDSGFYLCAWGFGGGGLGANVLTFGAGSRLTVL.

The chain employs TRBV7-6 and TRBJ2-2; 12 bases are shared with TRBD2. Germline V gives CDR1 SGHVS, CDR2 FNYEAQ. With V trimmed by 0 bases and J by 6 bases, 11 bases remained unmatched. The CDR3 runs to 19 residues. The CDR3 sequence: CASSLAMGLAGRWAGELFF. In nucleotides, the CDR3 is TGTGCCAGCAGCTTAGCGATGGGACTAGCGGGCCGTTGGGCCGGGGAGCTGTTTTTT.

The V and J genes are TRBV5-1 and TRBJ1-2, with 9 bases fitting TRBD1. The V and J ends lost 0 bases and 5 bases, in that order; junction bases with no gene match: 14. The CDR3 covers 18 residues. Looked up from germline, CDR1 is SGHRS and CDR2 is YFSETQ. CDR3 loop: CASSLALGGTGGIYGYTF. Written as DNA, the CDR3 is TGCGCCAGCAGCTTGGCCTTGGGAGGAACAGGGGGCATATATGGCTACACCTTC.

V and J are TRBV7-9 and TRBJ2-5; no firm D call. CDR1 and CDR2 from the germline V gene are SEHNR and FQNEAQ (reference sequence). V was clipped by 6 bases and J by 3 bases, with 11 bases between them. CDR3 length: 13 residues. As DNA, the CDR3 is TGTGCCAGCAGTCCCCGGGTCAAAGAGACCCAGTACTTC. This translates into CASSPRVKETQYF.

The genes are TRBV10-3 and TRBJ2-7; D remains unclear. V lost 8 bases, J lost 0 bases, and 11 bases lay in between. Germline V gene sequence: CDR1 ENHRY, CDR2 SYGVKD. The CDR3 spans 13 residues. CDR3 sequence (DNA): TGTGCCATCTGCGACACAGACTCCTACGAGCAGTACTTC. Its translation: CAICDTDSYEQYF.

This clone was recorded once. The chain combines TRBV4-1 with TRBJ2-6; TRBD1 aligns across 7 bases. CDR1 is MGHRA and CDR2 is YSYEKL in the germline V gene. The CDR3 is 16 amino acids. V trimming: 1 base; J trimming: 0 bases; junction bases outside the gene matches: 0. The CDR3 DNA reads as TGCGCCAGCAGCCAAGGACAGGGCTCTGGGGCCAACGTCCTGACTTTC. Its protein is CASSQGQGSGANVLTF.